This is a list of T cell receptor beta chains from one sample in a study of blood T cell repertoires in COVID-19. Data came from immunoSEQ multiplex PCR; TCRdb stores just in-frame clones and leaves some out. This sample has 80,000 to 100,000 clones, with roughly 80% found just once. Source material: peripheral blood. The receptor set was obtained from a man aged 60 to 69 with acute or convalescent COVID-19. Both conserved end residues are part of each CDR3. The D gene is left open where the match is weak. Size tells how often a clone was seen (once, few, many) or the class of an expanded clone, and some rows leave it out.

DNA: TGTGCCAGCAGCCACTTACAGGGAAAGAACACTGAAGCTTTCTTT; CDR3: CASSHLQGKNTEAFF; D: .; size: few; V: TRBV5-5; J: TRBJ1-1
DNA: TGTGCCAGCTCACCAGGACAGGGGATTTACTCTGGAAACACCATATATTTT; CDR3: CASSPGQGIYSGNTIYF; D: TRBD1; size: once; V: TRBV18; J: TRBJ1-3
DNA: TGTGCTAGCAGCCCGACAGTGAACACTGAAGCTTTCTTT; CDR3: CASSPTVNTEAFF; D: .; size: .; V: TRBV7-7; J: TRBJ1-1
DNA: TGTGCCAGCAGCGTAGGGATCGGGAGCCTAAGCGGGGAGCTGTTTTTT; CDR3: CASSVGIGSLSGELFF; D: .; size: once; V: TRBV9; J: TRBJ2-2
DNA: TGTGCCAGCAGTCCCCTTGCGTATAGCAATCAGCCCCAGCATTTT; CDR3: CASSPLAYSNQPQHF; D: .; size: .; V: TRBV6-5; J: TRBJ1-5
DNA: TGTGCCAGCAGTTATAACACAGGGTTTGGAAACACCATATATTTT; CDR3: CASSYNTGFGNTIYF; D: .; size: few; V: TRBV6-5; J: TRBJ1-3
DNA: TGTGCCAGCAGCTTCGACAGGATCTATGGCTACACCTTC; CDR3: CASSFDRIYGYTF; D: .; size: few; V: TRBV5-8; J: TRBJ1-2
DNA: TGTGCCAGCAGCTACCTAGATGGCTACACCTTC; CDR3: CASSYLDGYTF; D: .; size: .; V: TRBV7-9; J: TRBJ1-2
DNA: TGTGCCAGCACCAATCCGGGTTCTGGCTACACCTTC; CDR3: CASTNPGSGYTF; D: .; size: few; V: TRBV12-3/TRBV12-4; J: TRBJ1-2
DNA: TGTGCCAGCAGCTTAGATTGGAGGGGGCCTTCACCCCTCCACTTT; CDR3: CASSLDWRGPSPLHF; D: TRBD1; size: .; V: TRBV11-2; J: TRBJ1-6
DNA: TGTGCCAGCAGCCCCCAGGGGTCCGGAGCTTTCTTT; CDR3: CASSPQGSGAFF; D: .; size: .; V: TRBV7-8; J: TRBJ1-1
DNA: TGTGCCAGCAGCCTAGGACAGGGCTACCAAGAGACCCAGTACTTC; CDR3: CASSLGQGYQETQYF; D: TRBD1; size: .; V: TRBV11-2; J: TRBJ2-5
DNA: TGTGCCAGTGGGGAGGATTACACTGAAGCTTTCTTT; CDR3: CASGEDYTEAFF; D: .; size: once; V: TRBV2; J: TRBJ1-1
DNA: TGTGCCACCAGTAGGCAGGGAGGGACCGGGGAGCTGTTTTTT; CDR3: CATSRQGGTGELFF; D: TRBD2; size: .; V: TRBV24-1; J: TRBJ2-2
DNA: TGTGCCAGCAGCAAAGAGATGAACACTGAAGCTTTCTTT; CDR3: CASSKEMNTEAFF; D: .; size: .; V: TRBV7-2; J: TRBJ1-1
DNA: TGTGCCAGCAGCTCTACTTGGACTAGCGGGAGTTACGAGCAGTACTTC; CDR3: CASSSTWTSGSYEQYF; D: TRBD2; size: .; V: TRBV5-5; J: TRBJ2-7
DNA: TGTGCCAGTGGACTCAGGGGTTCGACCGGGGAGCTGTTTTTT; CDR3: CASGLRGSTGELFF; D: .; size: .; V: TRBV6-5; J: TRBJ2-2
DNA: TGTGCCAGCTCACCGGATTCCGGACAGTTCTACGAGCAGTACTTC; CDR3: CASSPDSGQFYEQYF; D: .; size: .; V: TRBV18; J: TRBJ2-7
DNA: TGCAGCGTTGACCAAACAGGGTCTGGAAACACCATATATTTT; CDR3: CSVDQTGSGNTIYF; D: .; size: many; V: TRBV29-1; J: TRBJ1-3
DNA: TGTGCCAGCAGCCGACGGACTAGCGGAGACAATGAGCAGTTCTTC; CDR3: CASSRRTSGDNEQFF; D: TRBD2; size: .; V: TRBV14; J: TRBJ2-1
DNA: TGTGCCAGCAGCCAAGGTGGCCGAGCGGGAGCCACCTACAATGAGCAGTTCTTC; CDR3: CASSQGGRAGATYNEQFF; D: TRBD2; size: .; V: TRBV3-1/TRBV3-2; J: TRBJ2-1
DNA: TGTGCCAGCAGCCAAGGTGACAGGGTAGTTAGGTCACCCCTCCACTTT; CDR3: CASSQGDRVVRSPLHF; D: TRBD1; size: .; V: TRBV3-1/TRBV3-2; J: TRBJ1-6
DNA: TGTGCCAGCAGCAAGCAGACTCCCTTGGAGGCCCCCCCCCAAGAGACCCAGTACTTC; CDR3: CASSKQTPLEAPPQETQYF; D: .; size: .; V: TRBV7-3; J: TRBJ2-5
DNA: TGTGCCAGCAGCTTGGCCGAGGACAGGGGGACTGAAAAACTGTTTTTT; CDR3: CASSLAEDRGTEKLFF; D: TRBD1; size: .; V: TRBV5-4; J: TRBJ1-4
DNA: TGTGCCATCAGTGAGTCGGCAGGGTACACTGAAGCTTTCTTT; CDR3: CAISESAGYTEAFF; D: .; size: .; V: TRBV10-3; J: TRBJ1-1
DNA: TGTGCCAGCAGTACCTTGAGGGGGCGAGTAGTTGGGAATGAGCAGTTCTTC; CDR3: CASSTLRGRVVGNEQFF; D: TRBD1; size: .; V: TRBV28; J: TRBJ2-1
DNA: TGTGCCAGCAGCCCCCGGGTCTTCGCCGGGGAGCTGTTTTTT; CDR3: CASSPRVFAGELFF; D: .; size: .; V: TRBV6-4; J: TRBJ2-2
DNA: TGTGCCAGCAGTTTAGGACAAAACTATGGCTACACCTTC; CDR3: CASSLGQNYGYTF; D: .; size: .; V: TRBV12-3/TRBV12-4; J: TRBJ1-2
DNA: TGTGCCAGCGGGCGGATAGCGGGAGTGAACACCGGGGAGCTGTTTTTT; CDR3: CASGRIAGVNTGELFF; D: TRBD2; size: .; V: TRBV2; J: TRBJ2-2
DNA: TGTGCCATCAGCCAGCCCGACAGGGCCTATGGCTACACCTTC; CDR3: CAISQPDRAYGYTF; D: TRBD1; size: .; V: TRBV10-3; J: TRBJ1-2
DNA: TGTGCCAGCACTCTTTCCGCGAAACCAAGATTAGCTTTCTTT; CDR3: CASTLSAKPRLAFF; D: .; size: .; V: TRBV28; J: TRBJ1-1
DNA: TGTGCCAGCAGCTTAGGGCGGGAGGGTCCCTACGAGCAGTACTTC; CDR3: CASSLGREGPYEQYF; D: TRBD2; size: .; V: TRBV7-6; J: TRBJ2-7
DNA: TGTGCCAGCAGTGTAGAAATGAACACTGAAGCTTTCTTT; CDR3: CASSVEMNTEAFF; D: .; size: .; V: TRBV2; J: TRBJ1-1
DNA: TGTGCCAGCAGCTCGGGACTAGCGGGGACGGTGAAGGCCGGGGAGCTGTTTTTT; CDR3: CASSSGLAGTVKAGELFF; D: TRBD2; size: .; V: TRBV7-6; J: TRBJ2-2
DNA: TGCAGCGTTGATAGGGGCAATGAGCAGTTCTTC; CDR3: CSVDRGNEQFF; D: .; size: once; V: TRBV29-1; J: TRBJ2-1
DNA: TGCGCCAGCAGCTTGGCCGGGACTAGCGGACACAATGAGCAGTTCTTC; CDR3: CASSLAGTSGHNEQFF; D: TRBD2; size: .; V: TRBV5-1; J: TRBJ2-1
DNA: TGCGCCAGCAGCCAAGACAGGACGCCCACTCGGGGGGGCGAGCAGTACTTC; CDR3: CASSQDRTPTRGGEQYF; D: TRBD2; size: .; V: TRBV4-3; J: TRBJ2-7